This TCR beta chain comes out of a study of cytomegalovirus exposure and HLA in healthy donors. Trimming at V came to 3 bases and at J to 6 bases, leaving 11 bases not matched to a gene. CDR3 length: 15 amino acids. CDR1 is SGDLS, CDR2 YYNGEE, per germline. Regarding the study as a whole: The authors excluded some V segments, including TRBV6-2 and TRBV6-3, as indistinguishable. It was assumed in the presence/absence analyses that sequencing depth was roughly uniform across donors. In terms of immune exposure information, only CMV serostatus was available.

It was with 60 Vbeta and 13 Jbeta primers that the PCR ran. Only in-frame clones appear in the TCRdb table, and some are missing; sequencing was by immunoSEQ multiplex PCR. The sample lists 95,000 to 100,000 clones; about 75% were seen once. Note on this clone: What it binds is unknown.

This receptor was identified in a man aged 50 or older in good health and CMV-seronegative. The sequenced sample was PBMCs. V gene TRBV9 combines with J gene TRBJ2-7; 8 nucleotides agree with TRBD1. CDR3 sequence reads: CASSETQGALTEQYF. CDR3 in DNA: TGTGCCAGCAGCGAAACTCAGGGGGCGCTTACCGAGCAGTACTTC.